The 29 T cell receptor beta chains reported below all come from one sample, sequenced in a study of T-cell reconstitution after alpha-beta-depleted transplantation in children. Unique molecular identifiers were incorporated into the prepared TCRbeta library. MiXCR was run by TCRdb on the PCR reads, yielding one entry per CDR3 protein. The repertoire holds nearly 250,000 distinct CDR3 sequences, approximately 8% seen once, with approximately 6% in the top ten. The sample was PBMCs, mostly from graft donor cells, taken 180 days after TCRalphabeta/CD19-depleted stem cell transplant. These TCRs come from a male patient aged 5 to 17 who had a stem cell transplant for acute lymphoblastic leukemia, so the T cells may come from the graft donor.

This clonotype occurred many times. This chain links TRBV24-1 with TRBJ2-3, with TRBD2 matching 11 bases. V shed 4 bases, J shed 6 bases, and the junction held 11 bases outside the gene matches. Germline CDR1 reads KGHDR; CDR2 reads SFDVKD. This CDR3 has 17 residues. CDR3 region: CATSDPRQGLAGDTQYF. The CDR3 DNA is TGTGCCACCAGTGACCCCAGGCAAGGACTAGCGGGTGATACGCAGTATTTT.

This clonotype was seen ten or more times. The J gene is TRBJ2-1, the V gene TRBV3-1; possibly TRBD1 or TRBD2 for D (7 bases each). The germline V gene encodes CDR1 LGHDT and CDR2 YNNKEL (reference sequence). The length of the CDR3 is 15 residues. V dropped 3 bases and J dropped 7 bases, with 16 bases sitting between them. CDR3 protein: CASSQQGGLGNEQFF. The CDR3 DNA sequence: TGTGCCAGCAGCCAGCAGGGGGGGCTGGGGAATGAGCAGTTCTTC.

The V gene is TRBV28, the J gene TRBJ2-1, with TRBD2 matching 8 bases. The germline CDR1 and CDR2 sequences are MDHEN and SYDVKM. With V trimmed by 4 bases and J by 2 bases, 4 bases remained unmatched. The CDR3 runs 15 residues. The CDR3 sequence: CASSWASGPYNEQFF. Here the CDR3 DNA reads TGTGCCAGCAGTTGGGCTAGCGGGCCCTACAATGAGCAGTTCTTC. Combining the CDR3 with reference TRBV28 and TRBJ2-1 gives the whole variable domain DVKVTQSSRYLVKRTGEKVFLECVQDMDHENMFWYRQDPGLGLRLIYFSYDVKMKEKGDIPEGYSVSREKKERFSLILESASTNQTSMYLCASSWASGPYNEQFFGPGTRLTVL.

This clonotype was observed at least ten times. The CDR3 loop reads CASTLGVAKNIQYF. In DNA, the CDR3 is TGTGCCAGCACCCTCGGGGTAGCCAAAAACATTCAGTACTTC. This sequence joins TRBV12-3 or TRBV12-4 and TRBJ2-4; TRBD2 is a possible D gene (5 bases). With 7 bases removed from V and 0 bases from J, the gap between germline ends came to 10 bases. This CDR3 has 14 amino acids.

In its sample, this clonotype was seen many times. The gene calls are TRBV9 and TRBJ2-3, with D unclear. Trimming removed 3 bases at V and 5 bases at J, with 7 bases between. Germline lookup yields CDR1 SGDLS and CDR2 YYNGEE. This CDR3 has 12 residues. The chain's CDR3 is CASSGFLDTQYF. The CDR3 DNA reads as TGTGCCAGCAGCGGTTTCTTAGATACGCAGTATTTT.

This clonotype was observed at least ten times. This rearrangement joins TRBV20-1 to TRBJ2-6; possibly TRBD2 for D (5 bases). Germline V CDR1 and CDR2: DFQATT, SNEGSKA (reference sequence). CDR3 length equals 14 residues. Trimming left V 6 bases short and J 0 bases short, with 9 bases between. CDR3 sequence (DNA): TGCAGTGCCAAGGGAGTCTCTGGGGCCAACGTCCTGACTTTC. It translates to CSAKGVSGANVLTF.

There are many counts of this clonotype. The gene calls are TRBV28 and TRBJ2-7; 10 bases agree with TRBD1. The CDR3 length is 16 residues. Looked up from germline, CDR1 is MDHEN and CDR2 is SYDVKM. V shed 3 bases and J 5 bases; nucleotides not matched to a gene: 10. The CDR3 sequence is CASSFSMTGGGDEQYF. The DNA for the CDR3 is TGTGCCAGCAGTTTTTCAATGACAGGGGGCGGCGACGAGCAGTACTTC. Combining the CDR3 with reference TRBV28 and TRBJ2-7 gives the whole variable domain DVKVTQSSRYLVKRTGEKVFLECVQDMDHENMFWYRQDPGLGLRLIYFSYDVKMKEKGDIPEGYSVSREKKERFSLILESASTNQTSMYLCASSFSMTGGGDEQYFGPGTRLTVT.

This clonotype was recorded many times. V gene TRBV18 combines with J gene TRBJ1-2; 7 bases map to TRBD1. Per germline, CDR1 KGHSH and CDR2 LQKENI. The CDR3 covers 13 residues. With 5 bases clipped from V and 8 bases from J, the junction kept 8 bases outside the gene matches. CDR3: CASSIDRVEGYTF. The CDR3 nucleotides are TGTGCCAGCTCAATCGACAGGGTGGAAGGCTACACCTTC.

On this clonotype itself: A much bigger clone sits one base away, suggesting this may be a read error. The CDR3 here is CSVEVEEQGQAFF. The CDR3 DNA is TGCAGCGTTGAAGTAGAGGAGCAGGGCCAAGCTTTCTTT. The rearrangement joins TRBV29-1 to TRBJ1-1; D perhaps matches TRBD1 (5 bases). Trimming took off 1 base at V and 9 bases at J, with 15 bases between the two ends. CDR1 SQVTM and CDR2 ANQGSEA come from the germline V gene. There are 13 residues in the CDR3.

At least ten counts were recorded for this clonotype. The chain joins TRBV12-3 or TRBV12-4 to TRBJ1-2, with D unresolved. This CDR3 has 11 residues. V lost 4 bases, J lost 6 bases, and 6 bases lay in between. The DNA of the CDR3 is TGTGCCAGCAGTTCAGTGCATGGCTACACCTTC. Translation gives CASSSVHGYTF.

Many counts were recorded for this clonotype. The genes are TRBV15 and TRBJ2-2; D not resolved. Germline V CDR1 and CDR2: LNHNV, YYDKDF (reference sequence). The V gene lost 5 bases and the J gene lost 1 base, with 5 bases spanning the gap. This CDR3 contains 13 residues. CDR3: CATSSGNTGELFF. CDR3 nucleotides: TGTGCCACCAGCTCGGGGAACACCGGGGAGCTGTTTTTT.

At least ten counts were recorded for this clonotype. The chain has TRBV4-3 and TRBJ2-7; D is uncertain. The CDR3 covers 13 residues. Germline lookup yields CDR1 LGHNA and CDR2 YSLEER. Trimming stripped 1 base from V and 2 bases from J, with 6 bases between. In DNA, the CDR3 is TGCGCCAGCAGCCAAGGCCACACCTACGAGCAGTACTTC. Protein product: CASSQGHTYEQYF.

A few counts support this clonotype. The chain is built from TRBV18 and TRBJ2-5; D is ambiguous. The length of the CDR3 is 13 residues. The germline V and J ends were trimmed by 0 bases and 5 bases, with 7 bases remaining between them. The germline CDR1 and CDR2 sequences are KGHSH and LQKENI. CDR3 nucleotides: TGTGCCAGCTCACCACCATCTAAGGAGACCCAGTACTTC. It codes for CASSPPSKETQYF. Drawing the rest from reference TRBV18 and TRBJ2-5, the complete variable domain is NAGVMQNPRHLVRRRGQEARLRCSPMKGHSHVYWYRQLPEEGLKFMVYLQKENIIDESGMPKERFSAEFPKEGPSILRIQQVVRGDSAAYFCASSPPSKETQYFGPGTRLLVL.

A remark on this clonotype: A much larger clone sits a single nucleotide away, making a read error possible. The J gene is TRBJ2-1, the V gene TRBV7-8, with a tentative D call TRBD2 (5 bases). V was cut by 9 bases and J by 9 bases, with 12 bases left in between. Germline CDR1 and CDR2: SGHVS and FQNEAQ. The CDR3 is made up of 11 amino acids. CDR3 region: CASKIGGEQFF. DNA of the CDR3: TGTGCCAGTAAAATCGGAGGTGAGCAGTTCTTC.

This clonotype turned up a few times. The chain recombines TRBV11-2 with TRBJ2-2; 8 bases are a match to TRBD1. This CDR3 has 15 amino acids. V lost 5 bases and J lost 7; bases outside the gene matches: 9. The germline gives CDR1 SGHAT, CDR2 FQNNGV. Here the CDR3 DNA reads TGTGCCAGCAGCACCCGGACAGGGTCGATCGGGGAGCTGTTTTTT. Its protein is CASSTRTGSIGELFF.

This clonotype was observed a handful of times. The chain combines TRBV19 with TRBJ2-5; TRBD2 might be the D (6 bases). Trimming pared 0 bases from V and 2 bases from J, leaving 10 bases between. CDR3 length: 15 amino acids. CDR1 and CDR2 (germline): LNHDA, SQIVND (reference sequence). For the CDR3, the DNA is TGTGCCAGTAGTATAGATGGGGGGAGACAAGAGACCCAGTACTTC. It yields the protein CASSIDGGRQETQYF.

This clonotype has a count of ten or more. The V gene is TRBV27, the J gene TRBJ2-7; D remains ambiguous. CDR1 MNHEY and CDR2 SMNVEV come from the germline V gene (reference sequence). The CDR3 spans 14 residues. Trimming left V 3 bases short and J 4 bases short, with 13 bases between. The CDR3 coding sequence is TGTGCCAGCAGTTTCTTACCCCCCCCGTACGAGCAGTACTTC. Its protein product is CASSFLPPPYEQYF.

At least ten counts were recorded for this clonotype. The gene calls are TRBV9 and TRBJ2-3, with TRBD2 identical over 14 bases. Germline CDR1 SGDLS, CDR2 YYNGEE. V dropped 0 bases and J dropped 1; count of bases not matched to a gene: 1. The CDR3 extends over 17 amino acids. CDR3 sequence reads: CASSVATSGRGTDTQYF. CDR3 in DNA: TGTGCCAGCAGCGTAGCGACTAGCGGGAGGGGCACAGATACGCAGTATTTT.

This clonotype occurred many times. CDR3 in amino acids: CASRPTGGPETQYF. The CDR3 DNA follows: TGTGCCAGCAGACCAACAGGGGGACCAGAGACCCAGTACTTC. This rearrangement joins TRBV27 to TRBJ2-5; 8 nucleotides agree with TRBD1. The CDR3 totals 14 residues. V gave up 6 bases and J gave up 4 bases; unmatched junction bases: 7. Germline lookup yields CDR1 MNHEY and CDR2 SMNVEV (reference sequence).

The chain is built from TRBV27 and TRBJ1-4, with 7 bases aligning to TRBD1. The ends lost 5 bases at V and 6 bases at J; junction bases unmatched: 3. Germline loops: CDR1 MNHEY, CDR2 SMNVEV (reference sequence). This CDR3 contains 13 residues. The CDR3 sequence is CASSGQVHEKLFF. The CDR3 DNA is TGTGCCAGCAGTGGACAGGTCCATGAAAAACTGTTTTTT.

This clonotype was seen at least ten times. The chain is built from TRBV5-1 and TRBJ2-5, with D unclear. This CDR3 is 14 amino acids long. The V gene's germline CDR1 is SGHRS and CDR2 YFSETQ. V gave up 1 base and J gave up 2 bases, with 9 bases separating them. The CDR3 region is CASSLRNQQETQYF. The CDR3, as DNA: TGCGCCAGCAGCTTGCGGAATCAACAAGAGACCCAGTACTTC.

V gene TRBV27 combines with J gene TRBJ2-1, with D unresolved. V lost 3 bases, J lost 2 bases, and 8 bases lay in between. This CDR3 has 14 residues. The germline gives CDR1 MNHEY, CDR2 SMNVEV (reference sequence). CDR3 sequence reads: CASSFPPTYNEQFF. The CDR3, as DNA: TGTGCCAGCAGTTTTCCTCCTACCTACAATGAGCAGTTCTTC.

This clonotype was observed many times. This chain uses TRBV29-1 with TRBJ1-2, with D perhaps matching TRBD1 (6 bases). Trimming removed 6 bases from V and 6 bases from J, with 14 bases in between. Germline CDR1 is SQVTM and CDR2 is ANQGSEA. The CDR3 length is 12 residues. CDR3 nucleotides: TGCAGCGTCGCCTGGACAGTAGATGGCTACACCTTC. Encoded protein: CSVAWTVDGYTF. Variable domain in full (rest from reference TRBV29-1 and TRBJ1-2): SAVISQKPSRDICQRGTSLTIQCQVDSQVTMMFWYRQQPGQSLTLIATANQGSEATYESGFVIDKFPISRPNLTFSTLTVSNMSPEDSSIYLCSVAWTVDGYTFGSGTRLTVV.

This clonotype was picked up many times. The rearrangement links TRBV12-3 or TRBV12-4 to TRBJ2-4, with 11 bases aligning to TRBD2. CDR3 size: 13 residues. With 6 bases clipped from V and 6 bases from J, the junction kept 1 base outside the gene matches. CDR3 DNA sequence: TGTGCCAGCAGGGGACTAGCGGCAAACATTCAGTACTTC. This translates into CASRGLAANIQYF.

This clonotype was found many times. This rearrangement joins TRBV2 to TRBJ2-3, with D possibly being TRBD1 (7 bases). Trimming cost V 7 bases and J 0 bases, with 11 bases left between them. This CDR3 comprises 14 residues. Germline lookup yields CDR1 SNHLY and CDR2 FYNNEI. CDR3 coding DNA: TGTGCCAGCAAGGAGGGGGCCAGCACAGATACGCAGTATTTT. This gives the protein CASKEGASTDTQYF.

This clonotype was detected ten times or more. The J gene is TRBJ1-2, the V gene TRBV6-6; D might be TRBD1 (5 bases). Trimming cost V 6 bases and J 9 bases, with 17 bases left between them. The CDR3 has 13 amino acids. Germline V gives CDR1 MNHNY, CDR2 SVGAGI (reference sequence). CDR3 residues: CASSPGARARYTF. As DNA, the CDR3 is TGTGCCAGCAGCCCCGGGGCCCGCGCACGCTACACCTTC.

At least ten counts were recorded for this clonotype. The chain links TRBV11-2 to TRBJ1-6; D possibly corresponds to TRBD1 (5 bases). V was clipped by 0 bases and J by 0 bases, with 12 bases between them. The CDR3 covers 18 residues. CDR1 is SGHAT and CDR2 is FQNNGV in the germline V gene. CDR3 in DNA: TGTGCCAGCAGCTTAGATGGGGCACTTAGCTCCTATAATTCACCCCTCCACTTT. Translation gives CASSLDGALSSYNSPLHF.

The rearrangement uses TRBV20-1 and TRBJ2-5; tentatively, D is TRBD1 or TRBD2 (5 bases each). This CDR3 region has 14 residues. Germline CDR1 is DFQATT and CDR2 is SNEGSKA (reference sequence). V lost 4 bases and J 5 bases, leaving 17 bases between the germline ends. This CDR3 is CSATNMGWGETQYF. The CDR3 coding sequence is TGCAGTGCTACCAACATGGGTTGGGGGGAGACCCAGTACTTC.

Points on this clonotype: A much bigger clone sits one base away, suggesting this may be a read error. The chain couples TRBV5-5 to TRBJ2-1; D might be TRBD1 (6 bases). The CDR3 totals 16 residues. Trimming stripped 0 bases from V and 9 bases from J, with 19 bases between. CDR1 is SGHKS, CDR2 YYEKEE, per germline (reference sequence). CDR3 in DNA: TGTGCCAGCAGCTTGGGGCAGGGGTGGTTAATAGCTGAGCAGTTCTTC. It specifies CASSLGQGWLIAEQFF.